The 27 T cell receptor beta chains in this list originate from one sample, sequenced in a study of control samples from healthy donors and cancer patients. The table came from immunoSEQ multiplex PCR; TCRdb's copy has only in-frame clones and leaves some out. The top ten clones hold roughly 2% of a sample with 120,000 or so clones, about 90% of them seen once. The material sequenced was blood. The receptors derive from a man aged 18 to 29 in good health.

The sample holds one count of this clone. The chain is built from TRBV6-2 or TRBV6-3 and TRBJ2-7; maybe TRBD1 (6 bases). The CDR3 is 14 residues long. The germline V and J ends were trimmed by 5 bases and 3 bases, with 14 bases remaining between them. Germline V CDR1 and CDR2: MNHEY, SVGEGT. The CDR3: CASSTVTGFYEQYF. As DNA, the CDR3 is TGTGCCAGCAGTACTGTGACAGGTTTCTACGAGCAGTACTTC.

This clone appeared a single time. The rearrangement uses TRBV28 and TRBJ2-7; the D call may be TRBD1 or TRBD2 (6 bases each). CDR3 length: 12 amino acids. Trimming removed 5 bases at V and 11 bases at J, with 16 bases between. The germline gives CDR1 MDHEN, CDR2 SYDVKM. The CDR3 DNA is TGTGCCAGCAGTCCCCCGAGGGGGGCAGAGTACTTC. Amino acid sequence: CASSPPRGAEYF. The full variable domain, with the rest looked up from reference TRBV28 and TRBJ2-7, is DVKVTQSSRYLVKRTGEKVFLECVQDMDHENMFWYRQDPGLGLRLIYFSYDVKMKEKGDIPEGYSVSREKKERFSLILESASTNQTSMYLCASSPPRGAEYFGPGTRLTVT.

The rearrangement joins TRBV7-3 to TRBJ2-3, with 8 bases that match TRBD2. From germline, CDR1 is SGHTA and CDR2 FQGTGA. This CDR3 spans 15 amino acids. Germline trimming cut 1 base from V and 4 bases from J; bases unmatched to any gene: 4. CDR3 bases: TGTGCCAGCAGCTTAAGGAGCGGGAGAGCAGATACGCAGTATTTT. Translated: CASSLRSGRADTQYF.

The CDR3 spells CASSIIVSHLSSGKIEQFF. As DNA, the CDR3 is TGTGCCAGCAGTATCATCGTCTCCCATTTGAGTAGCGGGAAAATTGAGCAGTTCTTC. The V gene is TRBV27, the J gene TRBJ2-1; 8 positions agree with TRBD2. Germline CDR1 and CDR2: MNHEY and SMNVEV (reference sequence). CDR3 length: 19 amino acids. Unmatched junction bases numbered 24, after V lost 5 bases and J lost 9 bases.

V and J are TRBV5-1 and TRBJ2-2; D is perhaps TRBD1 (5 bases). V dropped 0 bases and J dropped 5 bases, with 11 bases sitting between them. CDR1 is SGHRS, CDR2 YFSETQ, per germline. This CDR3 is built from 15 residues. CDR3 nucleotide sequence: TGCGCCAGCAGCTTGGCGGCCAGGGCAACCGGGGAGCTGTTTTTT. Its translation is CASSLAARATGELFF.

The chain employs TRBV27 and TRBJ2-2; TRBD2 aligns across 7 bases. Germline V lookup: CDR1 MNHEY, CDR2 SMNVEV (reference sequence). This CDR3 has 17 amino acids. Trimming cost V 4 bases and J 0 bases; bases outside gene matches: 8. Here the CDR3 DNA reads TGTGCCAGCAGTTGGGGCGGGAGTAGCGCGAACACCGGGGAGCTGTTTTTT. This encodes CASSWGGSSANTGELFF.

The genes are TRBV6-5 and TRBJ2-1, with TRBD2 identical over 7 bases. Germline-derived CDR1 and CDR2 are MNHEY and SVGAGI. The V gene end was trimmed by 2 bases and the J gene end by 9 bases; junction bases not matched to a gene: 7. This CDR3 spans 14 amino acids. The CDR3 is CASSYDAGVLEQFF. As DNA, the CDR3 is TGTGCCAGCAGTTACGACGCGGGAGTGCTTGAGCAGTTCTTC.

The chain couples TRBV19 to TRBJ2-1; either TRBD1 or TRBD2 may fit D (5 bases each). Germline V CDR1 and CDR2: LNHDA, SQIVND (reference sequence). V lost 7 bases and J lost 7, with 11 bases in between. There are 12 residues in the CDR3. The CDR3 sequence is CASMGRGNEQFF. In DNA form, the CDR3 reads TGTGCCAGTATGGGGCGAGGGAATGAGCAGTTCTTC.

This rearrangement joins TRBV9 to TRBJ2-6; D is unclear. Germline CDR1 is SGDLS and CDR2 is YYNGEE. The ends were cut back, 4 bases at V and 4 bases at J, with 6 bases in the middle. CDR3 length: 13 residues. The CDR3 protein is CASSLAGANVLTF. CDR3 sequence (DNA): TGTGCCAGCAGCCTCGCCGGGGCCAACGTCCTGACTTTC.

This chain links TRBV6-6 with TRBJ1-1; tentatively, D is TRBD1 (6 bases). In germline, CDR1 is MNHNY, CDR2 SVGAGI (reference sequence). Trimming pared 5 bases from V and 1 base from J, leaving 11 bases between. The CDR3 loop spans 14 amino acids. The DNA of the CDR3 is TGTGCCAGCAGTCGCGGACAGAAGAACACTGAAGCTTTCTTT. Encoded protein: CASSRGQKNTEAFF.

The V call is TRBV5-1, the J call TRBJ1-4; D gene uncertain. In germline, CDR1 is SGHRS, CDR2 YFSETQ. The CDR3 has 14 residues. The germline V and J ends were trimmed by 1 base and 3 bases, with 7 bases remaining between them. The CDR3 DNA is TGCGCCAGCAGCTTGTGGGGTTCTAATGAAAAACTGTTTTTT. This encodes CASSLWGSNEKLFF.

The rearrangement joins TRBV5-5 to TRBJ1-2; 8 bases align to TRBD1. Germline V gene data show CDR1 as SGHKS and CDR2 as YYEKEE (reference sequence). The CDR3 loop spans 15 amino acids. The junction had 4 bases not matched to a gene; V was cut back by 3 bases and J by 0 bases. The CDR3 coding sequence is TGTGCCAGCAGCTACGGACAGGGAACTAACTATGGCTACACCTTC. Its protein is CASSYGQGTNYGYTF.

The V gene is TRBV19, the J gene TRBJ2-7; 7 bases match TRBD2. Germline CDR1 LNHDA, CDR2 SQIVND (reference sequence). This CDR3 spans 20 amino acids. Trimming cost V 0 bases and J 2 bases; bases outside gene matches: 19. The CDR3 sequence is CASSIELGVPWTGGPYEQYF. DNA for the CDR3: TGTGCCAGTAGTATAGAGCTCGGGGTCCCCTGGACGGGAGGTCCCTACGAGCAGTACTTC.

This rearrangement joins TRBV5-1 to TRBJ2-3; TRBD2 aligns across 14 bases. The CDR3 runs to 17 residues. The trim removed 3 bases at V and 3 bases at J, leaving 6 bases unmatched. Germline loops: CDR1 SGHRS, CDR2 YFSETQ. The CDR3: CASSSMTSGGATDTQYF. The CDR3 region has the DNA TGCGCCAGCAGCTCGATGACTAGCGGGGGGGCTACAGATACGCAGTATTTT.

The genes are TRBV7-9 and TRBJ2-5; the D gene could be TRBD1 or TRBD2 (7 bases each). CDR1 is SEHNR and CDR2 is FQNEAQ in the germline V gene (reference sequence). The CDR3 length is 14 residues. V dropped 5 bases and J dropped 5 bases, with 15 bases sitting between them. CDR3 bases: TGTGCCAGCAGCCCAGGGGGGGTAGAGGAGACCCAGTACTTC. As protein: CASSPGGVEETQYF.

This chain connects TRBV6-6 to TRBJ2-7; 8 bases agree with TRBD1. This CDR3 contains 15 residues. The ends lost 1 base at V and 5 bases at J; junction bases unmatched: 7. Germline loops: CDR1 MNHNY, CDR2 SVGAGI (reference sequence). In DNA form, the CDR3 reads TGTGCCAGCAGTTACTGGACAGGGAATAACCACGAGCAGTACTTC. Protein: CASSYWTGNNHEQYF.

This sequence joins TRBV5-1 and TRBJ2-7; D is unresolved. Per germline, CDR1 SGHRS and CDR2 YFSETQ. Between the trimmed V and J ends, which lost 4 bases and 2 bases, there was a span of 13 bases. This CDR3 is 14 amino acids long. The CDR3 loop reads CASSPVGQPYEQYF. CDR3 coding DNA: TGCGCCAGCAGCCCAGTCGGGCAGCCCTACGAGCAGTACTTC. The entire variable domain, with the rest obtained from reference TRBV5-1 and TRBJ2-7, is as follows: KAGVTQTPRYLIKTRGQQVTLSCSPISGHRSVSWYQQTPGQGLQFLFEYFSETQRNKGNFPGRFSGRQFSNSRSEMNVSTLELGDSALYLCASSPVGQPYEQYFGPGTRLTVT.

The chain recombines TRBV6-6 with TRBJ1-5; D is unresolved. The CDR3 spans 15 residues. The V end was cut by 4 bases, the J end by 6 bases, with 16 bases between. Germline V gene data show CDR1 as MNHNY and CDR2 as SVGAGI (reference sequence). The CDR3 sequence is CASSFVAPAGQPQHF. Here the CDR3 DNA reads TGTGCCAGCAGTTTCGTCGCCCCCGCCGGTCAGCCCCAGCATTTT.

The chain joins TRBV11-2 to TRBJ2-7, with 10 bases aligning to TRBD2. The V segment lost 4 bases and the J segment 3 bases; nucleotides outside the gene matches: 6. The germline V gene has CDR1 SGHAT and CDR2 FQNNGV. CDR3 size: 15 residues. CDR3: CASSSGLAAVYEQYF. CDR3 bases: TGTGCCAGCAGCTCCGGACTAGCGGCGGTCTACGAGCAGTACTTC. Full variable domain (rest looked up from reference TRBV11-2 and TRBJ2-7): EAGVAQSPRYKIIEKRQSVAFWCNPISGHATLYWYQQILGQGPKLLIQFQNNGVVDDSQLPKDRFSAERLKGVDSTLKIQPAKLEDSAVYLCASSSGLAAVYEQYFGPGTRLTVT.

The V gene is TRBV6-2 or TRBV6-3, the J gene TRBJ2-7; no reliable D call. V lost 5 bases to trimming and J lost 6 bases, with 17 bases between them. The CDR3 totals 14 residues. Germline assignment: CDR1 MNHEY and CDR2 SVGEGT. CDR3 amino acids: CASSVRGLSSEQYF. CDR3 DNA sequence: TGTGCCAGCAGTGTCCGAGGATTGTCATCCGAGCAGTACTTC.

The genes are TRBV28 and TRBJ1-2, with D perhaps matching TRBD1 (5 bases). The CDR3 runs 13 residues. CDR1 is MDHEN and CDR2 is SYDVKM in the germline V gene. The V end lost 4 bases, the J end lost 8 bases, and 14 bases lay between the germline ends. In nucleotides, the CDR3 is TGTGCCAGCAGTTCCCTCGCAGGGTACGGCTACACCTTC. Its translation: CASSSLAGYGYTF.

This clone was counted a single time. The V call is TRBV4-3, the J call TRBJ1-4; possibly TRBD1 for D (5 bases). V shed 4 bases and J shed 6 bases, with 12 bases lying between them. The CDR3 contains 14 residues. Germline V gene lookup returns CDR1 LGHNA and CDR2 YSLEER. In DNA form, the CDR3 reads TGCGCCAGCAGCCCGGGGGGTAGGGATGAAAAACTGTTTTTT. Translated: CASSPGGRDEKLFF.

The count of this clone is one. The J gene is TRBJ1-3, the V gene TRBV5-6; the D is unclear. V was trimmed by 0 bases and J by 3 bases, leaving 7 bases between them. There are 14 residues in the CDR3. Germline assignment: CDR1 SGHDT and CDR2 YYEEEE. DNA for the CDR3: TGTGCCAGCAGCTTGGTGAGAATTGGAAACACCATATATTTT. Protein sequence: CASSLVRIGNTIYF.

The chain has TRBV9 and TRBJ2-6, with no clear D. The germline CDR1 and CDR2 sequences are SGDLS and YYNGEE. The length of the CDR3 is 16 residues. Trimming took 0 bases from V and 0 from J, leaving 7 bases between them. CDR3 nucleotides: TGTGCCAGCAGCGTAGGTTCTCTCTCTGGGGCCAACGTCCTGACTTTC. Protein sequence: CASSVGSLSGANVLTF.

The count of this clone is one. The chain links TRBV6-5 to TRBJ1-6, with a weak D call TRBD1 (6 bases). Trimming cost V 8 bases and J 1 base, with 9 bases left between them. The CDR3 is 14 amino acids. Germline V CDR1 and CDR2: MNHEY, SVGAGI. CDR3 DNA: TGTGCCAGCCAAGGGGGATCCTATAATTCACCCCTCCACTTT. Its protein product is CASQGGSYNSPLHF.

DNA for the CDR3: TGTGCCAGCAGCTTAGCGAGGCCAGATACGCAGTATTTT. As protein: CASSLARPDTQYF. The rearrangement links TRBV7-2 to TRBJ2-3; D remains ambiguous. Per germline, CDR1 SGHTA and CDR2 FQGNSA. This CDR3 is 13 amino acids long. V lost 0 bases, J lost 4 bases, and 5 bases lay in between.

This chain joins TRBV10-2 and TRBJ1-5; tentatively, D is TRBD1 (6 bases). The CDR3 contains 13 residues. Trimming left V 6 bases short and J 3 bases short, with 9 bases between. CDR1 is WSHSY and CDR2 is SAAADI in the germline V gene. CDR3 region: CASRAGDNQPQHF. DNA for the CDR3: TGCGCCAGCAGGGCAGGGGACAATCAGCCCCAGCATTTT.